Sequencing of this TCR beta chain was carried out in a study of blood T cell repertoires in COVID-19. Study-wide background: T cells, B-cell-depleted T cells, or PBMCs supplied cDNA or gDNA.

V shed 2 bases and J 5 bases; nucleotides not matched to a gene: 8. Germline CDR1 reads MNHNS; CDR2 reads SASEGT. This CDR3 comprises 16 residues. The method was immunoSEQ multiplex PCR; TCRdb's version includes in-frame clones alone and lacks a portion of them. Of some 80,000 clones detected, approximately 80% appear once; the ten largest clones hold roughly 12%. The source of this sequence is an elderly man with acute or convalescent COVID-19. The sequenced material came from peripheral blood. The V gene is TRBV6-1, the J gene TRBJ2-5; 10 nucleotides agree with TRBD2. The CDR3 DNA sequence: TGTGCCAGCAGTGAATTGGGAAGCGGGGGGGCCGAGACCCAGTACTTC. Residues: CASSELGSGGAETQYF.